The source of this T cell receptor beta chain is a study of cytomegalovirus exposure and HLA in healthy donors. Germline values: CDR1 MNHNS, CDR2 SASEGT. V gave up 5 bases and J gave up 7 bases, with 18 bases separating them. This CDR3 is 14 amino acids long. Use of 60 Vbeta and 13 Jbeta primers characterized the PCR. This table comes from immunoSEQ multiplex PCR, and its TCRdb copy is limited to in-frame clones, with some not included. The sample shows 150,000 to 200,000 clones, about 88% of them seen only once. The TCR comes from a young man in good health and CMV-seropositive. The J gene is TRBJ2-7, the V gene TRBV6-1; D perhaps matches TRBD1 (6 bases). Material: PBMCs. This chain's CDR3 is CASSPGTRQEEQYF. In DNA form, the CDR3 reads TGTGCCAGCAGTCCGGGAACGCGACAGGAAGAGCAGTACTTC.